The rows below give T cell receptor beta chains drawn from one sample of a study of shared T cell receptors in the human thymus. The protocol was immunoSEQ multiplex PCR, while the TCRdb copy is restricted to in-frame clones and leaves out a portion. The table includes hundreds of thousands of clones, over 90% detected once. The specimen sequenced was thymocytes. Every receptor here comes from a human donor. The CDR3 runs from the conserved cysteine through the conserved F or W. The D gene is left open where the match is weak. A clone size is listed for some rows: how often the clone was seen (once, few, many), or a class if it is expanded.

TRBJ2-7 TRBD1 - TRBV28 TGTGCCAGCAGGCGGATAAGGACAGGGCATTCCTACGAGCAGTACTTC CASRRIRTGHSYEQYF
TRBJ2-6 - - TRBV23-1 TGCGCCAGCAGTCAATCGGGGGGCCCTGGGGCCAACGTCCTGACTTTC CASSQSGGPGANVLTF
TRBJ1-1 - once TRBV19 TGTGCCAGTAGTTCACGGGGGGGGCCCGAAGCTTTCTTT CASSSRGGPEAFF
TRBJ1-5 - - TRBV28 TGTGCCAGCAGTTTGTTCCGACAGCTTAGCAATCAGCCCCAGCATTTT CASSLFRQLSNQPQHF
TRBJ1-1 - - TRBV5-1 TGCGCCAGCAGCTACACAGGGAACACTGAAGCTTTCTTT CASSYTGNTEAFF
TRBJ1-2 TRBD1 once TRBV28 TGTGCCAGCAGTCCATGGACAGGGGGCTATGGCTACACCTTC CASSPWTGGYGYTF
TRBJ1-2 - - TRBV29-1 TGCAGCGCCGCCATACAATTTAACTATGGCTACACCTTC CSAAIQFNYGYTF
TRBJ2-7 - - TRBV10-3 TGTGCCATCAGTGCGGGGAGTTCGGATGTGAACGAGCAGTACTTC CAISAGSSDVNEQYF
TRBJ2-7 - - TRBV5-4 TGTGCCAGCAGCTTGGTCCCTGACGCCTACGAGCAGTACTTC CASSLVPDAYEQYF
TRBJ2-1 TRBD1 - TRBV27 TGTGCCAGCAGTTTGCGACAGGGATGGTTCAATGAGCAGTTCTTC CASSLRQGWFNEQFF
TRBJ1-1 - - TRBV28 TGTGCCAGCAGTACACACAGATCTCGGGCTTTCTTT CASSTHRSRAFF
TRBJ2-3 TRBD1 - TRBV5-4 TGTGCCAGCAGCCCAACGGGACAGCGCACAGATACGCAGTATTTT CASSPTGQRTDTQYF
TRBJ2-3 - once TRBV27 TGTGCCAGCAGTTCAGACCCAGTTTGGATCACAGATACGCAGTATTTT CASSSDPVWITDTQYF
TRBJ2-6 TRBD2 - TRBV4-2 TGTGCCAGCAGCCCCTTGGGGGGGGACTCCTCTGGGGCCAACGTCCTGACTTTC CASSPLGGDSSGANVLTF
TRBJ2-5 TRBD1 - TRBV5-4 TGTGCCAGCAGCTTGAAGGCAGGGGGAATACGTCTTGGGGAAGAGACCCAGTACTTC CASSLKAGGIRLGEETQYF
TRBJ2-1 TRBD2 - TRBV20-1 TGCAGTGCTGTCCAGCGGGAGGTGTTCTTC CSAVQREVFF
TRBJ2-1 - - TRBV6-1 TGTGCCAGCTTAGAACGCTGCAGCTCCTACAATGAGCAGTTCTTC CASLERCSSYNEQFF
TRBJ2-1 TRBD2 - TRBV7-3 TGTGCCAGCAGCGCCTCTAGCGATAGGGAGGGGAATGAGCAGTTCTTC CASSASSDREGNEQFF
TRBJ2-7 - - TRBV27 TGTGCCAGCAGTTCCGTCCCGGGGACCTACGAGCAGTACTTC CASSSVPGTYEQYF
TRBJ1-1 TRBD1 - TRBV18 TGTGCCAGCTCACCGTGGGACAGGGGAGACACTGAAGCTTTCTTT CASSPWDRGDTEAFF
TRBJ2-1 - - TRBV7-9 TGTGCCAGCGTTAGGGGAGAAATAAATGAGCAGTTCTTC CASVRGEINEQFF
TRBJ1-2 - - TRBV10-3 TGTGCCATCAGTGAGTCTCTGGGGAACTATGGCTACACCTTC CAISESLGNYGYTF
TRBJ1-5 - few TRBV30 TGTGCCTGGAGCCCAGACAGTAAACATTGGGATAGCAATCAGCCCCAGCATTTT CAWSPDSKHWDSNQPQHF
TRBJ1-3 TRBD1 - TRBV11-2 TGTGCCAGCAGCCCGAGGGGACAGGAGAGAAACACCATATATTTT CASSPRGQERNTIYF
TRBJ2-1 TRBD2 - TRBV5-1 TGCGCCAGCAGCCCCGACCCTTTCGGGCGGGAGGGATACAATGAGCAGTTCTTC CASSPDPFGREGYNEQFF
TRBJ2-4 - - TRBV20-1 TGCAGTGCTAGACGTCACATTCAGTACTTC CSARRHIQYF
TRBJ2-1 TRBD2 - TRBV11-3 TGTGCCAGCAGCCCCCAGGGACTAGGGGGGGGGCAGTTCTTC CASSPQGLGGGQFF
TRBJ2-2 - - TRBV7-2 TGTGCCAGCAGCTTAGTACGAGGGAACACCGGGGAGCTGTTTTTT CASSLVRGNTGELFF
TRBJ2-2 - - TRBV27 TGTGCCAGCAGTTTATCAGACAGGTGGAACACCGGGGAGCTGTTTTTT CASSLSDRWNTGELFF
TRBJ1-5 - - TRBV25-1 TGTGCCAGCAGTGAAGGGCAGGCCCCCAATCAGCCCCAGCATTTT CASSEGQAPNQPQHF
TRBJ2-7 - - TRBV29-1 TGCAGCGCCACAGGCAGGGTTTACGAGCAGTACTTC CSATGRVYEQYF
TRBJ2-1 - - TRBV30 TGTGCCTGGAATCCGGGGGATCAGCAGTTCTTC CAWNPGDQQFF
TRBJ1-1 - - TRBV28 TGTGCCAGCAGTTACCCACTGTTTGGGAGAAACACTGAAGCTTTCTTT CASSYPLFGRNTEAFF
TRBJ2-1 - - TRBV10-2 TGCGCCAGCAGTCGAGGGACCCCGGGAAACAGCTCCTACAATGAGCAGTTCTTC CASSRGTPGNSSYNEQFF
TRBJ2-7 TRBD2 - TRBV11-3 TGTGCCAGCAGCTTTGGGCGGGAGAGGCCCTACGAGCAGTACTTC CASSFGRERPYEQYF
TRBJ1-1 TRBD1 - TRBV7-6 TGTGCCAGCAGCTGGAGACAGGGGGGGCCTGAAGCTTTCTTT CASSWRQGGPEAFF
TRBJ2-3 - - TRBV7-9 TGTGCCAGCAGCACCACGGACTATCTCACAGATACGCAGTATTTT CASSTTDYLTDTQYF
TRBJ2-7 TRBD1 - TRBV4-3 TGCGCCAGCAGCCAGGAGACAGGGGGACAGCAGTACTTC CASSQETGGQQYF
TRBJ1-1 - - TRBV6-5 TGTGCCAGCAGCCTACAGGGCAGGGCTGAAGCTTTCTTT CASSLQGRAEAFF
TRBJ1-1 TRBD1 - TRBV16 TGTGCCAGCAGCCAAGAGAGGTGGACAGGGTACGGCACTGAAGCTTTCTTT CASSQERWTGYGTEAFF
TRBJ2-7 TRBD2 - TRBV4-3 TGCGCCAGCAGCCCTTCGCTAGCGGGCCCCGGAGGGGTCTACGAGCAGTACTTC CASSPSLAGPGGVYEQYF
TRBJ2-7 TRBD1 - TRBV7-6 TGTGCCAGCAGCTCCCCCCTTCCGGGACAGGGGATAAAGCAGTACTTC CASSSPLPGQGIKQYF
TRBJ1-3 - - TRBV4-1 TGCGCCAGCAGCCCGCGCCAGGGCCCTGACTCTGGAAACACCATATATTTT CASSPRQGPDSGNTIYF
TRBJ1-1 - - TRBV20-1 TGCAGTGCTAGAGGGGACGGCGAAGCTTTCTTT CSARGDGEAFF
TRBJ2-2 TRBD1 - TRBV27 TGTGCCAGCAGGATACAGGGACAGGGGGCCGGGGAGCTGTTTTTT CASRIQGQGAGELFF
TRBJ2-2 - - TRBV27 TGTGCCAGCAGTGGACGACAGTATGCGGACACCGGGGAGCTGTTTTTT CASSGRQYADTGELFF
TRBJ1-3 - - TRBV19 TGTGCCAGTAGTATTCAATCGGGCCCATACTCTGGAAACACCATATATTTT CASSIQSGPYSGNTIYF
TRBJ1-5 TRBD1 once TRBV19 TGTGCCACACAAGGGACAGGGTTAGGTCAGCCCCAGCATTTT CATQGTGLGQPQHF
TRBJ1-1 - - TRBV19 TGTGCCAGTAGTATAGATTGGAACACTGAAGCTTTCTTT CASSIDWNTEAFF
TRBJ2-3 - - TRBV29-1 TGCAGCGTTGAAAAGGGGGTTATAGGACAGCACCGCACAGATACGCAGTATTTT CSVEKGVIGQHRTDTQYF
TRBJ1-5 - - TRBV28 TGTGCCAGCAGTCTCGTTATGGGGGTGGGGATACAGCCCCAGCATTTT CASSLVMGVGIQPQHF
TRBJ1-4 - once TRBV27 TGTGCCAGCAGCCCACCCGGCGAGGGCCTTAATGAAAAACTGTTTTTT CASSPPGEGLNEKLFF
TRBJ1-5 - - TRBV2 TGTGCCAGCAGTGAATTCCCCTGGACAGAGTATAGCAATCAGCCCCAGCATTTT CASSEFPWTEYSNQPQHF
TRBJ2-7 TRBD1 - TRBV27 TGTGCCAGCAGTGCCGATCCGGGACAGGGGGGGCCTTTCTACGAGCAGTACTTC CASSADPGQGGPFYEQYF